The 26 T cell receptor beta chains below all came from one sample that was sequenced in a study of blood T cell repertoires in COVID-19. Using immunoSEQ multiplex PCR, the repertoire was profiled, and TCRdb retains in-frame clones only, with some absent. The sample shows fewer than 350,000 clones, approximately 89% of them seen only once. The sample was PBMCs or T cells enriched from blood (not recorded which). These receptors were taken from a woman aged 35 to 49 who had recovered from COVID-19.

This clone was seen once. The genes are TRBV9 and TRBJ1-2; 9 nucleotides match TRBD1. Germline lookup yields CDR1 SGDLS and CDR2 YYNGEE. CDR3 length: 15 residues. The junction had 6 bases not matched to a gene; V was cut back by 4 bases and J by 2 bases. The chain's CDR3 is CASSLRDRENYGYTF. Here the CDR3 DNA reads TGTGCCAGCAGCCTCCGGGACAGGGAGAACTATGGCTACACCTTC.

V is TRBV27 and J is TRBJ2-2; 9 positions agree with TRBD1. V shed 6 bases, J shed 4 bases, and the junction held 6 bases outside the gene matches. CDR3 size: 15 residues. Germline CDR1 MNHEY, CDR2 SMNVEV (reference sequence). The CDR3 spells CASRSPGQGTGELFF. As DNA, the CDR3 is TGTGCCAGCAGGTCTCCGGGACAGGGCACCGGGGAGCTGTTTTTT.

The V gene is TRBV21-1, the J gene TRBJ2-7; the table's D call, TRBD1, has no DNA check behind it. TRBV21-1 corresponds to a pseudogene. The CDR3 loop spans 16 amino acids. CDR3 nucleotide sequence: TGTGCCAGCAGCAATTACGGGACAGGGGGGGACTACGAGCAGTACTTC. It codes for CASSNYGTGGDYEQYF.

The gene calls are TRBV7-2 and TRBJ2-3; 9 bases agree with TRBD2. J gave up 1 base and V 3 bases, and 5 bases lay outside the gene matches. Looked up from germline, CDR1 is SGHTA and CDR2 is FQGNSA. This CDR3 is 16 amino acids long. CDR3 in DNA: TGTGCCAGCAGCTTTCAACCTAGCGGGGGCACAGATACGCAGTATTTT. This sequence encodes CASSFQPSGGTDTQYF.

The genes are TRBV18 and TRBJ1-1, with D perhaps matching TRBD1 (6 bases). V was clipped by 3 bases and J by 12 bases, with 17 bases between them. This CDR3 has 13 residues. Germline lookup yields CDR1 KGHSH and CDR2 LQKENI. CDR3 in DNA: TGTGCCAGCTCACCCGTTAGGACAGAGACATCTTTCTTT. Its protein is CASSPVRTETSFF.

V gene TRBV27 combines with J gene TRBJ2-7, with D perhaps TRBD2 (6 bases). V was trimmed by 3 bases and J by 3 bases, leaving 15 bases between them. The germline CDR1 and CDR2 sequences are MNHEY and SMNVEV (reference sequence). The CDR3 is 15 residues long. This CDR3 reads CASSFSGTLLYEQYF. CDR3 bases: TGTGCCAGCAGTTTCTCCGGGACTTTGCTCTACGAGCAGTACTTC.

A single count supports this clone. The J gene is TRBJ2-2, the V gene TRBV9, with 11 bases aligning to TRBD2. This CDR3 spans 14 amino acids. With V trimmed by 4 bases and J by 8 bases, 4 bases remained unmatched. Germline CDR1 is SGDLS and CDR2 is YYNGEE. The CDR3 spells CASSQLAGVGELFF. The DNA for the CDR3 is TGTGCCAGCAGCCAACTAGCGGGAGTTGGGGAGCTGTTTTTT. Together with reference TRBV9 and TRBJ2-2, the CDR3 gives the full variable domain: DSGVTQTPKHLITATGQRVTLRCSPRSGDLSVYWYQQSLDQGLQFLIQYYNGEERAKGNILERFSAQQFPDLHSELNLSSLELGDSALYFCASSQLAGVGELFFGEGSRLTVL.

This sequence joins TRBV6-1 and TRBJ1-5, with 12 bases lining up with TRBD1. The CDR3 is 16 residues long. Germline loops: CDR1 MNHNS, CDR2 SASEGT. V was pared by 3 bases and J by 5 bases, with 5 bases of the junction left unmatched. The CDR3 DNA reads as TGTGCCAGCAGTGACCCGGGACAGGGGGCGGATCAGCCCCAGCATTTT. Amino acid sequence: CASSDPGQGADQPQHF.

DNA of the CDR3: TGTGCCAGCAGCAAACTCGGACTAGGATTGTACAAGAGCTCCTACAATGAGCAGTTCTTC. Its translation: CASSKLGLGLYKSSYNEQFF. The V and J genes are TRBV21-1 and TRBJ2-1; TRBD2 reflects the table's D call only, with no check against the DNA. TRBV21-1 is a documented pseudogene. The CDR3 consists of 20 residues.

This sequence joins TRBV27 and TRBJ2-1, with 10 bases that match TRBD1. With V trimmed by 4 bases and J by 6 bases, 0 bases remained unmatched. CDR1 and CDR2 (germline): MNHEY, SMNVEV (reference sequence). The CDR3 consists of 13 residues. The CDR3 nucleotides are TGTGCCAGCAGTTGGGACAGGGGCAATGAGCAGTTCTTC. Protein: CASSWDRGNEQFF.

As DNA, the CDR3 is TGCGCCAGCAGCCAGGACTATGGGGGCTACACCTTC. Protein product: CASSQDYGGYTF. The chain combines TRBV5-1 with TRBJ1-2, with D unresolved. V was clipped by 4 bases and J by 8 bases, with 12 bases between them. CDR3 size: 12 residues. CDR1 and CDR2 (germline): SGHRS, YFSETQ.

The chain employs TRBV7-2 and TRBJ2-1; 11 bases are a match to TRBD2. The length of the CDR3 is 17 residues. Germline lookup yields CDR1 SGHTA and CDR2 FQGNSA. Trimming took 2 bases from V and 5 from J; bases not matched to a gene: 8. In nucleotides, the CDR3 is TGTGCCAGCAGCTTAAGCCCAGGGACTAGCGGCAACAATGAGCAGTTCTTC. It yields the protein CASSLSPGTSGNNEQFF.

This chain joins TRBV18 and TRBJ2-3; 11 bases are shared with TRBD1. The germline V gene has CDR1 KGHSH and CDR2 LQKENI. The J segment lost 5 bases and the V segment lost 3 bases, leaving 7 bases of the junction unmatched. The CDR3 spans 16 residues. Here the CDR3 reads CASSPAGTGGEDTQYF. In DNA form, the CDR3 reads TGTGCCAGCTCACCCGCCGGGACAGGGGGAGAAGATACGCAGTATTTT.

This chain links TRBV28 with TRBJ1-2; no clear D gene. Trimming pared 7 bases from V and 2 bases from J, leaving 20 bases between. The CDR3 loop spans 16 amino acids. Germline CDR1 is MDHEN and CDR2 is SYDVKM. The CDR3 bases are TGTGCCAGCAATCTTTATTCCCGGAGCAGCAACTATGGCTACACCTTC. Translated, it gives CASNLYSRSSNYGYTF.

This chain joins TRBV7-2 and TRBJ2-7; 11 bases agree with TRBD2. This CDR3 has 16 residues. The germline V gene has CDR1 SGHTA and CDR2 FQGNSA. With V trimmed by 6 bases and J by 3 bases, 10 bases remained unmatched. CDR3 residues: CASRVIAGGTDYEQYF. In DNA form, the CDR3 reads TGTGCCAGCAGGGTTATAGCGGGAGGGACAGACTACGAGCAGTACTTC.

This chain connects TRBV12-3 or TRBV12-4 to TRBJ1-2; D remains ambiguous. CDR3 length: 13 residues. Trimming took off 7 bases at V and 0 bases at J, with 9 bases between the two ends. The CDR3 spells CASTLTANYGYTF. The DNA for the CDR3 is TGTGCCAGCACACTTACAGCTAACTATGGCTACACCTTC.

The chain couples TRBV9 to TRBJ2-2, with 14 nucleotides matching TRBD2. Germline V gene data show CDR1 as SGDLS and CDR2 as YYNGEE. With 4 bases clipped from V and 2 bases from J, the junction kept 13 bases outside the gene matches. The CDR3 spans 20 residues. The CDR3 reads CASSHGRGLAGVGNTGELFF. Here the CDR3 DNA reads TGTGCCAGCAGCCACGGGAGGGGACTAGCGGGAGTGGGAAACACCGGGGAGCTGTTTTTT.

The rearrangement joins TRBV7-2 to TRBJ1-4; D is undetermined. This CDR3 contains 13 residues. V dropped 5 bases and J dropped 8 bases, with 12 bases sitting between them. CDR1 is SGHTA, CDR2 FQGNSA, per germline. In DNA, the CDR3 is TGTGCCAGCAGCCCCCTCAACGGGGAAAAACTGTTTTTT. It encodes CASSPLNGEKLFF.

This chain links TRBV11-3 with TRBJ2-7; D perhaps matches TRBD1 (5 bases). CDR1 is SGHNT, CDR2 YENEEA, per germline. V was shortened by 2 bases and J by 5 bases, with 10 bases between the two germline ends. The CDR3 consists of 13 residues. The CDR3 nucleotides read TGTGCCAGCAGCTTAAAAGGGGCCCACGAGCAGTACTTC. Protein: CASSLKGAHEQYF.

The V and J genes are TRBV5-1 and TRBJ2-7; D unresolved. The CDR3 totals 11 residues. Between the trimmed V and J ends, which lost 5 bases and 0 bases, there was a span of 3 bases. Germline V lookup: CDR1 SGHRS, CDR2 YFSETQ. The CDR3 loop reads CASRSSYEQYF. The CDR3 DNA reads TGCGCCAGCAGGAGCTCCTACGAGCAGTACTTC.

V and J are TRBV19 and TRBJ2-7; 9 bases agree with TRBD1. Germline V lookup: CDR1 LNHDA, CDR2 SQIVND (reference sequence). The CDR3 has 13 residues. Trimming removed 8 bases from V and 1 base from J; junction bases left unmatched: 3. CDR3: CASRQGGSYEQYF. CDR3 nucleotide sequence: TGTGCCAGTCGACAGGGGGGGTCCTACGAGCAGTACTTC.

The chain combines TRBV12-2 with TRBJ1-1; no check of the table's D call, TRBD1, against the DNA was made. TRBV12-2 is an annotated pseudogene. This CDR3 spans 12 amino acids. The CDR3 protein is CASRTQVTEAFF. In DNA, the CDR3 is TGTGCAAGTCGCACACAGGTCACTGAAGCTTTCTTT.

This sequence joins TRBV7-9 and TRBJ1-1; D is unresolved. The CDR3 has 11 amino acids. Trimming took 3 bases from V and 12 from J, leaving 11 bases between them. The germline V gene has CDR1 SEHNR and CDR2 FQNEAQ (reference sequence). CDR3 bases: TGTGCCAGCAGCTTCTCTGGCCGAACTTTCTTT. Translation gives CASSFSGRTFF.

This sequence joins TRBV19 and TRBJ2-6; TRBD1 agrees at 8 bases. The CDR3 length is 16 residues. CDR1 and CDR2 (germline): LNHDA, SQIVND (reference sequence). V trimming: 4 bases; J trimming: 2 bases; junction bases outside the gene matches: 4. The CDR3 DNA reads TGTGCCAGTAGTACGGACAGGGCCGCTGGGGCCAACGTCCTGACTTTC. Amino acids: CASSTDRAAGANVLTF.

A note on this clone: Distinct nucleotide sequences in the sample also encode this CDR3. The chain is built from TRBV7-2 and TRBJ2-7; 8 positions agree with TRBD2. Unmatched junction bases numbered 3, after V lost 1 base and J lost 4 bases. The germline V gene encodes CDR1 SGHTA and CDR2 FQGNSA. CDR3 length: 14 residues. This CDR3 is CASSLGRGGYEQYF. DNA for the CDR3: TGTGCCAGCAGCTTAGGACGGGGGGGGTACGAGCAGTACTTC.

V gene TRBV28 combines with J gene TRBJ1-1; possible D gene TRBD1, 5 bases. This CDR3 has 12 residues. Germline V gene sequence: CDR1 MDHEN, CDR2 SYDVKM. Deletions cut 8 bases from V and 2 bases from J, with 9 bases between. The DNA for the CDR3 is TGTGCCAGCTTAACAGGTAACACTGAAGCTTTCTTT. Its translation is CASLTGNTEAFF.